The sequence of this TCR beta chain was determined in a study of response to subunit inactivated influenza vaccine. Study-wide results and limits: T cells newly recruited by each seasonal influenza vaccination are few, the authors suggested.

This CDR3 spans 15 amino acids. V shed 5 bases and J 6 bases; nucleotides not matched to a gene: 7. Germline V CDR1 and CDR2: MNHEY, SMNVEV (reference sequence). A single record per CDR3 protein comes from TCRdb applying MiXCR to the RT-PCR reads. The table has some 480,000 distinct CDR3 sequences, over 9.5% seen once; the top ten hold about 12%. There are many counts of this clonotype. Its antigen is undetermined. This receptor was taken from a man aged 45-60 years who received an inactivated influenza vaccine. The chain recombines TRBV27 with TRBJ2-7, with 13 bases identical to TRBD2. The sequenced sample was PBMCs from blood, obtained roughly 6 weeks after vaccination. The CDR3 region has the DNA TGTGCCAGCAGTCCGTGGACTAGCGGGAGTTCCGAGCAGTACTTC. Translation gives CASSPWTSGSSEQYF.